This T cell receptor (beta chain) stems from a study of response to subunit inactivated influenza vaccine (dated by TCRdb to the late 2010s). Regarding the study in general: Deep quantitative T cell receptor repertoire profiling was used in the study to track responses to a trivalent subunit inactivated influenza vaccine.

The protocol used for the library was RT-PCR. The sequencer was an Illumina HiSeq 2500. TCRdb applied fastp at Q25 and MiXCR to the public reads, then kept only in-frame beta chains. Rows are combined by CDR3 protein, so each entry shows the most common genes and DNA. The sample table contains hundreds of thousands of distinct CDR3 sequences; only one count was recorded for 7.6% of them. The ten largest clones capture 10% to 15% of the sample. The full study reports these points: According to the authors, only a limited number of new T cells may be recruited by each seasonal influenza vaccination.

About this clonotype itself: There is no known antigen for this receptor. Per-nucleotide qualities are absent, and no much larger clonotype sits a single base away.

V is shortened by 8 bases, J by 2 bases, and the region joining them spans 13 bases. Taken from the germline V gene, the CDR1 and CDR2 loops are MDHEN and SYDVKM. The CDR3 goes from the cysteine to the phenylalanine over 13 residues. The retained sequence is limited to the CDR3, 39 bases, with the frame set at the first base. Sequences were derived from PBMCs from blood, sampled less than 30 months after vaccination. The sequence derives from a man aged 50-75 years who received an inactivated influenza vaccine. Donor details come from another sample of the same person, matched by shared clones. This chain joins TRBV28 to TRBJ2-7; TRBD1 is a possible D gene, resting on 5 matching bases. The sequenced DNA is TGTGCCAGCCGAAAGGGGATAACCTACGAGCAGTACTTC. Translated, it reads CASRKGITYEQYF.